This TCR beta chain was observed in a study of cytomegalovirus exposure and HLA in healthy donors. Study-level findings and limits: There were several of the most significant clusters that appeared linked to common viral pathogens in a later analysis. In an earlier analysis, most TCR beta V segments were productive about 87% or about 30% of the time. It is likely that the observed cluster of highly shared sequence variants was a sequencing artifact. At a 0.05 false discovery rate, a later analysis found 15,000 to 20,000 TCR beta sequences to be associated with HLA alleles.

Germline V CDR1 and CDR2: SGHTA, FQGNSA. CDR3 length: 14 residues. Details on this clone: Its target is unknown.

PCR was performed using 60 Vbeta and 13 Jbeta primers. Using immunoSEQ multiplex PCR, the repertoire was profiled, and TCRdb retains in-frame clones only, with some absent. The sample has 250,000 or so clones, about 84% seen once. The TCR was taken from a human donor in good health. This chain uses TRBV7-2 with TRBJ2-5, with TRBD1 identical over 7 bases. The J call is in doubt because the DNA end fits TRBJ2-7 better. The sequenced material came from PBMCs. CDR3 DNA: TGTGCCAGCAGCTTCGGACAGGTGCAGGCCGAGCAGTACTTC. This encodes CASSFGQVQAEQYF.